The rows below give T cell receptor beta chains drawn from one sample of a study of shared clonotypes between healthy human individuals. Using immunoSEQ multiplex PCR, the repertoire was profiled, and TCRdb retains in-frame clones only, with some absent. The sample consists of approximately 2,000,000 clones, around 90% of them appearing once. Sequencing input: naive CD4+ T cells from PBMCs. These receptors all stem from a man aged 18 to 35 in good health. Some clones in this sample may be carry-over from other donors' samples. The CDR3 runs from the conserved cysteine through the conserved F or W. The D gene is left open where the match is weak. Clone size is given for some rows only: seen once, a few or many times, or a class if the clone is expanded.

abundance	j_gene	v_gene	d_gene	CDR3nt	CDR3aa
-	TRBJ1-1	TRBV5-8	-	TGTGCCAGCAGCCTACAGGGACACCTGAACACTGAAGCTTTCTTT	CASSLQGHLNTEAFF
-	TRBJ2-3	TRBV2	TRBD1	TGTGCCACGGGGACAGTCCTTGGCACAGATACGCAGTATTTT	CATGTVLGTDTQYF
-	TRBJ1-2	TRBV6-5	-	TGTGCCAGCAGTTACCTACAGGGTGGATATGGCTACACCTTC	CASSYLQGGYGYTF
-	TRBJ2-3	TRBV5-4	TRBD1	TGTGCCAGCAGCTCCAAACCTGGGACAGGGACTACAGATACGCAGTATTTT	CASSSKPGTGTTDTQYF
-	TRBJ2-5	TRBV6-1	TRBD1	TGTGCCAGCAGGGCACAGGGGCGGGAGACCCAGTACTTC	CASRAQGRETQYF
-	TRBJ1-1	TRBV2	-	TGTGCCAGAAACAGAAACACTGAAGCTTTCTTT	CARNRNTEAFF
-	TRBJ1-3	TRBV28	-	TGTGCCAGCCCCGGGGGACCGAGCTCTGGAAACACCATATATTTT	CASPGGPSSGNTIYF
once	TRBJ2-3	TRBV28	-	TGTGCCAGCAGACGGGGGGCCATAGATACGCAGTATTTT	CASRRGAIDTQYF
-	TRBJ1-2	TRBV28	-	TGTGCCAGCAGTTCCTCCCGGGACGGATATGGCTACACCTTC	CASSSSRDGYGYTF
-	TRBJ1-5	TRBV4-2	-	TGTGCCAGCAGCCAAGATAGCGTTATGATTGGCTGGGCCAATCAGCCCCAGCATTTT	CASSQDSVMIGWANQPQHF
-	TRBJ2-7	TRBV18	-	TGTGCCAGCTCACCCATCATCTACGAGCAGTACTTC	CASSPIIYEQYF
-	TRBJ2-3	TRBV18	TRBD2	TGTGCCAGCTCACCACTAGCGGGAGGCACAGATACGCAGTATTTT	CASSPLAGGTDTQYF
-	TRBJ1-6	TRBV2	-	TGTGCCAGCAGTGTTACAGGGAATAATTCACCCCTCCACTTT	CASSVTGNNSPLHF
-	TRBJ1-3	TRBV10-3	-	TGTGCCATCAGTGGACCCACTGGAAACACCATATATTTT	CAISGPTGNTIYF
once	TRBJ2-1	TRBV6-1	-	TGTGCCAGCAGTGGTACTGGGAGACTCCTATACAATGAGCAGTTCTTC	CASSGTGRLLYNEQFF
-	TRBJ1-1	TRBV7-9	-	TGTGCCAGCAGCGGCCCCCCGGGACGGAACGCGAACACTGAAGCTTTCTTT	CASSGPPGRNANTEAFF
once	TRBJ2-1	TRBV5-8	TRBD2	TGTGCCAGCAGCTTGGGGTCGACTAGCGGAGACAATGAGCAGTTCTTC	CASSLGSTSGDNEQFF
few	TRBJ1-5	TRBV19	-	TGTGCCAGTAGTTCTATGGCACCAGATGGGTATAGCAATCAGCCCCAGCATTTT	CASSSMAPDGYSNQPQHF
-	TRBJ2-1	TRBV5-1	-	TGCGCCAGCAGGCCCACAGGGTCCTCCTACAATGAGCAGTTCTTC	CASRPTGSSYNEQFF